This paragraph covers one T cell receptor beta chain sequence. Method: immunoSEQ multiplex PCR; TCRdb's copy keeps in-frame clones and lacks some. This sample has about 77,000 clones, with around four fifths found just once. Regarding time point: blood 4 weeks post-SBRT, at nephrectomy. Treatment of the sample: 15 Gy SBRT to primary tumor, nephrectomy 4 weeks later. The data originate from a study of radiation and T cells in renal cell carcinoma. The sequence derives from a woman aged 55-75 years with renal cell carcinoma. The source was blood, collected from a patient whose treatment included radiotherapy and nephrectomy.

In DNA, the CDR3 is TGTGCCAGCAGCTTGGTAGCAGAGAACACTGAAGCTTTCTTT. It specifies CASSLVAENTEAFF. This rearrangement joins TRBV5-4 to TRBJ1-1; no firm D call. This CDR3 comprises 14 residues. Germline V gives CDR1 SGHNT, CDR2 YYREEE (reference sequence). V was pared by 0 bases and J by 1 base, with 7 bases between.